Listed below are T cell receptor beta chains from one sample, sequenced in a study of cytotoxic CD8 clonotypes in ibrutinib-treated CLL. Clones were sequenced by immunoSEQ multiplex PCR, and TCRdb holds only the in-frame ones, with some missing. Counted here are fewer than 400,000 clones, over 60% occurring once; the ten biggest clones make up under 8%. The source was PBMCs, collected after 36 months of ibrutinib treatment. The receptors were sampled from a human donor with chronic lymphocytic leukemia. Each CDR3 is given without its conserved first and last residue.

>TRBJ2-3|TRBV5-1|12
ASSLGPSTDTQY
>TRBJ2-7|TRBV5-6|12
ASSLQGRITMVR
>TRBJ2-1|TRBV27|15
ASSLYVASGTANEQF
>TRBJ2-2|TRBV6-5|12
ASSKGQTTGELF
>TRBJ1-2|TRBV4-1|13
ASSPRVPLNYGYT
>TRBJ2-5|TRBV2|12
ASRRRTSGETQY
>TRBJ2-7|TRBV7-9|11
ASSLVGVGEQY
>TRBJ2-1|TRBV7-3|13
ASSLKGAGGNEQF
>TRBJ2-5|TRBV19|14
ASSIRSGRGEETQY
>TRBJ2-7|TRBV5-1|12
ASSITSATYEQY
>TRBJ2-7|TRBV27|13
ASSLRGAFSYEQY
>TRBJ2-3|TRBV5-1|15
ASSSPWTATSTDTQY
>TRBJ2-7|TRBV28|13
ASSQGQDLSYEQY
>TRBJ2-1|TRBV7-2|13
ASSPRTSGSVVQF
>TRBJ1-6|TRBV5-1|14
ASSLAISQYNSPLH
>TRBJ1-1|TRBV4-1|15
ASSQVTGAAMNTEAF
>TRBJ2-1|TRBV10-3|14
AIKRLAQSSYNEQF
>TRBJ1-2|TRBV27|11
ASSRRQGVGYT
>TRBJ2-1|TRBV30|9
AWRCNDEQF
>TRBJ1-3|TRBV6-5|13
ASSYSRGLGNTIY
>TRBJ2-7|TRBV10-3|11
AIRADPIGEQY
>TRBJ2-2|TRBV7-9|10
ASSFTTGELF
>TRBJ1-1|TRBV7-6|15
ASSLGTPGNPGTEAF
>TRBJ2-3|TRBV4-1|15
ASSQALAGGPTDTQY
>TRBJ2-2|TRBV6-1|15
ASSERDSNPLTGELF
>TRBJ1-2|TRBV4-1|14
ASSQVAGVANYGYT
>TRBJ2-5|TRBV7-9|11
ASSLGVRETQY
>TRBJ1-5|TRBV18|13
ASSPLGGGAQPQH
>TRBJ2-1|TRBV9|9
ASSASGGQF
>TRBJ2-5|TRBV5-4|16
ASSLDPRPFEVGETQY
>TRBJ2-2|TRBV29-1|11
SVDSSNTGELF
>TRBJ2-1|TRBV9|14
ASSVDPSGIGNEQF
>TRBJ2-1|TRBV5-4|9
ASSLGPEQF
>TRBJ1-1|TRBV2|12
ASKLGGRGTEAF
>TRBJ1-1|TRBV29-1|10
SVIPGGSEAF
>TRBJ2-6|TRBV18|14
ASSPRDRGGANVLT
>TRBJ2-1|TRBV13|11
ASRGSSYNEQF
>TRBJ1-1|TRBV19|11
ASSIGWWTEAF
>TRBJ2-1|TRBV6-1|12
ASSERPPVNEQF
>TRBJ1-2|TRBV9|11
ASTPQRNYGYT
>TRBJ1-4|TRBV30|11
AWKKGGNEKLF
>TRBJ2-1|TRBV9|12
ASSVVDSRGEQF
>TRBJ2-7|TRBV5-5|16
ASSLAPATPGEAYEQY
>TRBJ2-2|TRBV14|13
ASSHFSPHRSELF
>TRBJ2-3|TRBV12-5|13
ASGGEKSGTDTQY
>TRBJ2-1|TRBV7-6|15
ASSSTDVVSSYNEQF
>TRBJ1-2|TRBV7-2|13
ASSLGFDSWAGYT
>TRBJ2-1|TRBV11-3|11
ASSLGYGGEQF
>TRBJ1-4|TRBV2|12
ASSQVDYNEKLF
>TRBJ2-7|TRBV6-5|13
ASRGDRGITYEQY
>TRBJ1-3|TRBV29-1|10
SVAGGRNTIY
>TRBJ2-5|TRBV28|16
ASSLDGQVWVGQETQY
>TRBJ1-4|TRBV4-1|13
ASSPDPTTNEKLF
>TRBJ2-5|TRBV28|13
ASSSNSGRVETQY